Below, 5 T cell receptor beta chains from the same sample are listed, as sequenced in a study of blood T cell repertoires in COVID-19. Assay used: immunoSEQ multiplex PCR; TCRdb lists only in-frame clones, some missing. The repertoire has hundreds of thousands of clones, about 89% of them found once; the top ten carry approximately 4.6%. Material: peripheral blood. Receptor source: a man aged 40-49 years with acute or convalescent COVID-19.

This chain links TRBV10-3 with TRBJ1-1, with 8 bases fitting TRBD1. With 3 bases clipped from V and 1 base from J, the junction kept 4 bases outside the gene matches. The germline CDR1 and CDR2 sequences are ENHRY and SYGVKD. The CDR3 runs 15 residues. The DNA of the CDR3 is TGTGCCATCAGTGATAGGGGGACAGGGAACACTGAAGCTTTCTTT. This gives the protein CAISDRGTGNTEAFF.

The chain has TRBV7-3 and TRBJ2-6; TRBD2 is a possible D gene (5 bases). The CDR3 spans 17 residues. Between the trimmed V and J ends, which lost 5 bases and 0 bases, there was a span of 14 bases. Germline CDR1 and CDR2: SGHTA and FQGTGA. The CDR3 protein is CASSEGPWGSGANVLTF. The CDR3 DNA is TGTGCCAGCAGCGAGGGCCCCTGGGGCTCTGGGGCCAACGTCCTGACTTTC.

V and J are TRBV27 and TRBJ1-4; 8 bases are a match to TRBD1. The length of the CDR3 is 15 residues. V trimming: 1 base; J trimming: 8 bases; junction bases outside the gene matches: 6. The germline gives CDR1 MNHEY, CDR2 SMNVEV (reference sequence). The CDR3 DNA reads as TGTGCCAGCAGTTTATTCGGACAGGGCGGAGAAAAACTGTTTTTT. As protein: CASSLFGQGGEKLFF.

This chain joins TRBV9 and TRBJ1-2; possible D gene TRBD1, 5 bases. The V gene lost 4 bases and the J gene lost 7 bases, with 11 bases spanning the gap. CDR3 length: 12 residues. Germline lookup yields CDR1 SGDLS and CDR2 YYNGEE. CDR3 protein: CASSIQGFGYTF. The CDR3 nucleotides read TGTGCCAGCAGCATTCAGGGATTTGGCTACACCTTC.

V is TRBV5-8 and J is TRBJ2-3; 13 bases agree with TRBD2. CDR1 and CDR2 from the germline V gene are SGHTS and YDEGEE. The junction had 8 bases not matched to a gene; V was cut back by 2 bases and J by 2 bases. The CDR3 extends over 18 amino acids. The CDR3 sequence is CASSLLAGGNPLTDTQYF. For the CDR3, the DNA is TGTGCCAGCAGCTTACTAGCGGGGGGGAACCCACTCACAGATACGCAGTATTTT. The full variable domain, completed using reference TRBV5-8 and TRBJ2-3, is EAGVTQSPTHLIKTRGQQATLRCSPISGHTSVYWYQQALGLGLQFLLWYDEGEERNRGNFPPRFSGRQFPNYSSELNVNALELEDSALYLCASSLLAGGNPLTDTQYFGPGTRLTVL.